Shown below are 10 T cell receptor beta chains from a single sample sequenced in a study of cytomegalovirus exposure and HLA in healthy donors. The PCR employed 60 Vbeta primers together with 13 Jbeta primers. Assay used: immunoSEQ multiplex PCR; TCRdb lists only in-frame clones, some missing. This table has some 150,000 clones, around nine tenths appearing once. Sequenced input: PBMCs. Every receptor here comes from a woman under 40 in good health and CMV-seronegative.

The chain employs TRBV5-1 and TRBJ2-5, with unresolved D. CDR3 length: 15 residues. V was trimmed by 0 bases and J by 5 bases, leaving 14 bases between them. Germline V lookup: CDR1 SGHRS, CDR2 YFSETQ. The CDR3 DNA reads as TGCGCCAGCAGCTTGGCCAAAACGTTAGAGGAGACCCAGTACTTC. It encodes CASSLAKTLEETQYF.

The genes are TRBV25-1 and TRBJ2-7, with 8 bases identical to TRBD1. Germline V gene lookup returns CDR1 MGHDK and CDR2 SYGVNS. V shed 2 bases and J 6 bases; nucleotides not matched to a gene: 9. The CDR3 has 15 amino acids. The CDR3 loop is CASSETQGAPVEQYF. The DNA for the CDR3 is TGTGCCAGCAGTGAAACGCAGGGGGCGCCGGTCGAGCAGTACTTC.

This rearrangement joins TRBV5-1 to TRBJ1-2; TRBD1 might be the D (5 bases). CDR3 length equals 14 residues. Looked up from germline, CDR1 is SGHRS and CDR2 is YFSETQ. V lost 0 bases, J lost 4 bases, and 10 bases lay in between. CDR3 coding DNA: TGCGCCAGCAGCTTGGGACCTCAGGGCTATGGCTACACCTTC. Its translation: CASSLGPQGYGYTF.

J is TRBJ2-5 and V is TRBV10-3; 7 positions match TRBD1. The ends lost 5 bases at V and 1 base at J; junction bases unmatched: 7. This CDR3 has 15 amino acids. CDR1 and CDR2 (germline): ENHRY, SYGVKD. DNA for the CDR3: TGTGCCATCAGTACGGGACAGCCTACCCAAGAGACCCAGTACTTC. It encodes CAISTGQPTQETQYF.

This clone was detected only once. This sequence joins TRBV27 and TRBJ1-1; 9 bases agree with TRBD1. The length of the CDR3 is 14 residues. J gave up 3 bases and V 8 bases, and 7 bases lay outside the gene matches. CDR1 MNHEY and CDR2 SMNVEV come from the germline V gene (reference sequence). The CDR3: CASLGQGEDTEAFF. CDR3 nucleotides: TGTGCCAGCCTGGGACAGGGAGAGGACACTGAAGCTTTCTTT.

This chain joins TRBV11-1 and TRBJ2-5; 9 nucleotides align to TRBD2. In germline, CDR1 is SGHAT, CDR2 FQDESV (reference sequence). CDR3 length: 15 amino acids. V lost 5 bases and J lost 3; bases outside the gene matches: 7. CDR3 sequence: CASSPGLAGKETQYF. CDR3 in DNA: TGTGCCAGCAGCCCCGGGCTAGCGGGAAAAGAGACCCAGTACTTC.

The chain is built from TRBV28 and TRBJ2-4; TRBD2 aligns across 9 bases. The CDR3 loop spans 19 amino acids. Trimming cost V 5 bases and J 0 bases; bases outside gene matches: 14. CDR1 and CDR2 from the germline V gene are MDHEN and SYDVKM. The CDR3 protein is CASSPSGLARGEAKNIQYF. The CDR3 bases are TGTGCCAGCAGTCCGTCAGGACTAGCGCGTGGTGAAGCCAAAAACATTCAGTACTTC. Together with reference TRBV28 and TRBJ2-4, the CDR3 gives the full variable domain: DVKVTQSSRYLVKRTGEKVFLECVQDMDHENMFWYRQDPGLGLRLIYFSYDVKMKEKGDIPEGYSVSREKKERFSLILESASTNQTSMYLCASSPSGLARGEAKNIQYFGAGTRLSVL.

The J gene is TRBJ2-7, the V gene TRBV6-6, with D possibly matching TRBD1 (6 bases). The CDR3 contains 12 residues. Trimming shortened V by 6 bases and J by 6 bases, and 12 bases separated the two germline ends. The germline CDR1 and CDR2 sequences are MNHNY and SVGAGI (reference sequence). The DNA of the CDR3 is TGTGCCAGCAGCCCGGACAGTCGCGAGCAGTACTTC. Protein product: CASSPDSREQYF.

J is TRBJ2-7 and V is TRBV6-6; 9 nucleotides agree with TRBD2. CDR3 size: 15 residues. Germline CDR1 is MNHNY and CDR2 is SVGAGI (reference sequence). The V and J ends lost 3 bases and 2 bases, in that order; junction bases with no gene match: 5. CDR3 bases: TGTGCCAGCAGTTATGGTAGCGGGAGCGCCTACGAGCAGTACTTC. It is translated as CASSYGSGSAYEQYF.

CDR3 in DNA: TGTGCCAGCAGCGTAGGAGCCGGGACAGGGAGTTTCATAACCTCCTACAATGAGCAGTTCTTC. Residues: CASSVGAGTGSFITSYNEQFF. The genes are TRBV9 and TRBJ2-1; 9 nucleotides agree with TRBD1. This CDR3 has 21 amino acids. CDR1 SGDLS and CDR2 YYNGEE come from the germline V gene. The V gene end was trimmed by 0 bases and the J gene end by 0 bases; junction bases not matched to a gene: 16.